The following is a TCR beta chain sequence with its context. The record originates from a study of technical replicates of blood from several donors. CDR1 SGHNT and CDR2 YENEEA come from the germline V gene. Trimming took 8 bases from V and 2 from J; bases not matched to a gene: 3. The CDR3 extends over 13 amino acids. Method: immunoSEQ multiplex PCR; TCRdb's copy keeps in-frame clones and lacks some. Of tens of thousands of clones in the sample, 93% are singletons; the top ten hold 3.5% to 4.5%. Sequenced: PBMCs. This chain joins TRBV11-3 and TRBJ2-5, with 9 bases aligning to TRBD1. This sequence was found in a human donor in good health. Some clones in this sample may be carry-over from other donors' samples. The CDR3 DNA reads TGTGCCAGCTGGGACAGGGCGCAAGAGACCCAGTACTTC. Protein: CASWDRAQETQYF.